The source of this T cell receptor (beta chain) is a study of control samples from healthy donors and cancer patients. Clones were sequenced by immunoSEQ multiplex PCR, and TCRdb holds only the in-frame ones, with some missing. The sample includes about 160,000 clones, roughly 94% of them seen just once. The germline V gene encodes CDR1 GTSNPN and CDR2 SVGIG (reference sequence). The CDR3 has 11 amino acids. V lost 7 bases to trimming and J lost 7 bases; unmatched junction nucleotides: 3. This chain connects TRBV30 to TRBJ2-1, with 8 bases matching TRBD2. This TCR was sampled from a man aged 55-75 years with colorectal cancer. The sequencing sample was made of PBMCs. The DNA of the CDR3 is TGTGCCTTTGCGGGGGGAAATGAGCAGTTCTTC. It is translated as CAFAGGNEQFF.